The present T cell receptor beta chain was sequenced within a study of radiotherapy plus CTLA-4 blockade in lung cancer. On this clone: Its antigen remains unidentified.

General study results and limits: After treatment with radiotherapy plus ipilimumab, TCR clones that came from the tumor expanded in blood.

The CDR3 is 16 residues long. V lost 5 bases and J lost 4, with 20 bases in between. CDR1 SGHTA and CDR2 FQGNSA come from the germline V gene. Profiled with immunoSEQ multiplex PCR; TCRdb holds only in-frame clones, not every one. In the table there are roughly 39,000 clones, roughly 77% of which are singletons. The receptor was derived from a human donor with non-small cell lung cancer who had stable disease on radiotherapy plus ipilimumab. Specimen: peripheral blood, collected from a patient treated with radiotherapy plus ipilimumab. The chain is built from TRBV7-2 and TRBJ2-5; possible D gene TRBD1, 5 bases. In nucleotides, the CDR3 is TGTGCCAGCAGCCCGCCCGGCAGGGCGGTCAGAGAGACCCAGTACTTC. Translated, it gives CASSPPGRAVRETQYF. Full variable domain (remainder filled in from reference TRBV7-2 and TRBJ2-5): GAGVSQSPSNKVTEKGKDVELRCDPISGHTALYWYRQSLGQGLEFLIYFQGNSAPDKSGLPSDRFSAERTGGSVSTLTIQRTQQEDSAVYLCASSPPGRAVRETQYFGPGTRLLVL.